The following is a TCR beta chain sequence with its context. Since a much larger clone is just one base distant, this may be a read error. These data belong to a study of blood T cells in healthy people across ages. V was trimmed by 3 bases and J by 7 bases, leaving 19 bases between them. The CDR3 extends over 15 amino acids. It was with a sample-barcoded 5' primer and a J-beta primer mix that a second PCR of roughly 6 to 12 cycles was run. Via MiXCR, TCRdb re-called the 5' RACE reads, giving one row per CDR3 protein. This table has roughly 800,000 distinct CDR3 sequences, about 37% appearing once. The J gene is TRBJ2-7, the V gene TRBV12-3 or TRBV12-4; no definite D call. This receptor was taken from a man younger than 30 in good health. Specimen: blood. The CDR3 DNA follows: TGTGCCAGCAGTTTCTCCGGCAGTACCAACAATGAGCAGTACTTC. Encoded protein: CASSFSGSTNNEQYF.